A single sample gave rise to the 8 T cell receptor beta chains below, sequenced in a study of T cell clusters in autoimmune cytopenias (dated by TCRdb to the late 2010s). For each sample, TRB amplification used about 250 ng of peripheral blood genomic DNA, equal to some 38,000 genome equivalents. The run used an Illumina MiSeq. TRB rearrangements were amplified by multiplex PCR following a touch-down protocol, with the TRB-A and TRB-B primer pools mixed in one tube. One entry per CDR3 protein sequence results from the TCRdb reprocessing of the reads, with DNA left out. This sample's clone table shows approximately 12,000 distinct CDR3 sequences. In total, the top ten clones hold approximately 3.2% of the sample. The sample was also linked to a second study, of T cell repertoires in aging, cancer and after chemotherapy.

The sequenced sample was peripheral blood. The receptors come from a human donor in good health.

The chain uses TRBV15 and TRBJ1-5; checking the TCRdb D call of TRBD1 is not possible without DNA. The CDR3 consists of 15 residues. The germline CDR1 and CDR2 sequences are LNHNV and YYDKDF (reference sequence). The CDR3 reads CATSSGGLRNQPQHF.

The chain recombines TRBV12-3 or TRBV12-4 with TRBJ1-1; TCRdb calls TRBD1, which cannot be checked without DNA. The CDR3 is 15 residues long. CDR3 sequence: CASSWGTVMNTEAFF.

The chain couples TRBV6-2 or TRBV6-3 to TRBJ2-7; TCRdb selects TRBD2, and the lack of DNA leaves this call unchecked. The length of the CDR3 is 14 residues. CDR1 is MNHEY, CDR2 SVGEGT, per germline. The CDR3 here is CASSRSGGPYEQYF.

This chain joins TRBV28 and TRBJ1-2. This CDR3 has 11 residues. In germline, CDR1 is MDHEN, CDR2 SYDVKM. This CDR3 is CASSLVHGYTF.

Here the CDR3 reads CASSEILYGEQYF. This chain uses TRBV6-1 with TRBJ2-7. The CDR3 is 13 residues long. Per the germline V gene, CDR1 is MNHNS and CDR2 is SASEGT.

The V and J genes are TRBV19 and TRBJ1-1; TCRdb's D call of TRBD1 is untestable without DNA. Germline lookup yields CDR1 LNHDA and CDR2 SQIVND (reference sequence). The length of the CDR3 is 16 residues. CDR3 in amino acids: CASSFLLGQLNTEAFF.

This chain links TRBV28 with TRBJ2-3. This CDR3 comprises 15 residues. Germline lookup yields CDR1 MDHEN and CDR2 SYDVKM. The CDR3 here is CASSLTYGGTDTQYF. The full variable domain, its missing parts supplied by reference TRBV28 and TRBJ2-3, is DVKVTQSSRYLVKRTGEKVFLECVQDMDHENMFWYRQDPGLGLRLIYFSYDVKMKEKGDIPEGYSVSREKKERFSLILESASTNQTSMYLCASSLTYGGTDTQYFGPGTRLTVL.

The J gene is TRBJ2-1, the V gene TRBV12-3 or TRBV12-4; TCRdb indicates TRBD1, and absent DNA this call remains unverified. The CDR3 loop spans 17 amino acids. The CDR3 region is CASSLGVGTGRSNEQFF.